Each of the 19 T cell receptor beta chains below was sequenced from the same sample in a study of cytomegalovirus exposure and HLA in healthy donors. 60 Vbeta and 13 Jbeta primers were used in PCR. The assay was immunoSEQ multiplex PCR, and TCRdb's table has in-frame clones only and misses some. The sample gives 150,000 or so clones, 82% of which show up once; around 1.5% is in the top ten. The source material was PBMCs. These receptors all come from a male donor in good health and CMV-seronegative.

This sequence joins TRBV5-1 and TRBJ2-5; 10 bases are shared with TRBD2. Germline V gene lookup returns CDR1 SGHRS and CDR2 YFSETQ. V lost 3 bases to trimming and J lost 5 bases; unmatched junction nucleotides: 7. This CDR3 is built from 15 residues. CDR3 nucleotides: TGCGCCAGCAGCTCCGGGACTAGCGATCTGGAGACCCAGTACTTC. Encoded protein: CASSSGTSDLETQYF.

The rearrangement links TRBV19 to TRBJ1-1, with a possible D match to TRBD1 (6 bases). V was cut by 10 bases and J by 1 base, with 10 bases left in between. The germline V gene encodes CDR1 LNHDA and CDR2 SQIVND (reference sequence). CDR3 length: 12 amino acids. The CDR3: CATETGNTEAFF. For the CDR3, the DNA is TGTGCCACCGAGACAGGGAACACTGAAGCTTTCTTT.

V and J are TRBV7-3 and TRBJ2-1; TRBD2 matches 9 bases. The trim removed 3 bases at V and 6 bases at J, leaving 12 bases unmatched. From germline, CDR1 is SGHTA and CDR2 FQGTGA. The CDR3 consists of 17 residues. CDR3 sequence reads: CASSLQGGLAGSNEQFF. The CDR3 bases are TGTGCCAGCAGCTTGCAGGGTGGGCTAGCGGGGTCCAATGAGCAGTTCTTC. Looking up the rest from reference TRBV7-3 and TRBJ2-1 gives the full variable domain: GAGVSQTPSNKVTEKGKYVELRCDPISGHTALYWYRQSLGQGPEFLIYFQGTGAADDSGLPNDRFFAVRPEGSVSTLKIQRTERGDSAVYLCASSLQGGLAGSNEQFFGPGTRLTVL.

The J gene is TRBJ1-1, the V gene TRBV19; perhaps TRBD1 as D (6 bases). V dropped 3 bases and J dropped 1 base, with 9 bases sitting between them. The CDR3 has 14 amino acids. Germline-derived CDR1 and CDR2 are LNHDA and SQIVND (reference sequence). The DNA of the CDR3 is TGTGCCAGTAGTATGACAGGAAAGAACACTGAAGCTTTCTTT. Translated, it gives CASSMTGKNTEAFF.

This clone was seen a single time. CDR3 sequence: CATSRAGTSGNEQFF. The CDR3 DNA reads as TGTGCCACCAGCAGAGCCGGGACTAGCGGCAATGAGCAGTTCTTC. V gene TRBV15 combines with J gene TRBJ2-1; 11 nucleotides match TRBD2. V lost 1 base, J lost 6 bases, and 2 bases stayed unmatched. The CDR3 is 15 residues long. The germline V gene encodes CDR1 LNHNV and CDR2 YYDKDF (reference sequence).

In this sample, this clone turned up once. The chain employs TRBV7-2 and TRBJ2-1; possibly TRBD2 for D (6 bases). V was shortened by 2 bases and J by 0 bases, with 14 bases between the two germline ends. The CDR3 runs 17 residues. Germline V gives CDR1 SGHTA, CDR2 FQGNSA. The CDR3 region has the DNA TGTGCCAGCAGCTTATTCCCTCTAGCGAGCTCCTACAATGAGCAGTTCTTC. Amino acids: CASSLFPLASSYNEQFF.

This clone has just one count. The genes are TRBV5-5 and TRBJ1-1; 7 bases are a match to TRBD1. Trimming removed 4 bases from V and 5 bases from J; junction bases left unmatched: 8. CDR1 SGHKS and CDR2 YYEKEE come from the germline V gene (reference sequence). The CDR3 extends over 14 amino acids. This CDR3 reads CASSLRQGGTEAFF. CDR3 coding DNA: TGTGCCAGCAGCCTACGACAGGGTGGGACTGAAGCTTTCTTT.

CDR3 residues: CASSLGTRGTGGVYGYTF. For the CDR3, the DNA is TGCGCCAGCAGCTTGGGAACAAGAGGGACAGGGGGAGTCTATGGCTACACCTTC. This chain connects TRBV5-1 to TRBJ1-2; 11 bases are a match to TRBD1. V shed 0 bases, J shed 4 bases, and the junction held 11 bases outside the gene matches. Germline V gene data show CDR1 as SGHRS and CDR2 as YFSETQ. This CDR3 has 18 amino acids.

The chain carries TRBV7-2 and TRBJ2-1; the D gene is possibly TRBD2 (6 bases). This CDR3 contains 15 residues. V was cut by 0 bases and J by 4 bases, with 10 bases left in between. In germline, CDR1 is SGHTA, CDR2 FQGNSA. The CDR3 region has the DNA TGTGCCAGCAGCTTAGCTCGGGACTTTTACAATGAGCAGTTCTTC. It specifies CASSLARDFYNEQFF.

The rearrangement links TRBV5-1 to TRBJ1-6; TRBD1 is a possible D gene (6 bases). CDR1 and CDR2 (germline): SGHRS, YFSETQ. The ends were cut back, 1 base at V and 8 bases at J, with 10 bases in the middle. This CDR3 comprises 14 residues. This CDR3 is CASSLQGPDSPLHF. CDR3 bases: TGCGCCAGCAGCTTGCAGGGGCCCGATTCACCCCTCCACTTT.

The chain links TRBV18 to TRBJ1-1, with 9 bases fitting TRBD1. V lost 1 base to trimming and J lost 0 bases; unmatched junction nucleotides: 12. The CDR3 extends over 19 amino acids. From germline, CDR1 is KGHSH and CDR2 LQKENI. CDR3 residues: CASSPRDRGRMGMNTEAFF. DNA of the CDR3: TGTGCCAGCTCACCACGTGACAGGGGGAGGATGGGCATGAACACTGAAGCTTTCTTT. Full variable domain (missing parts from reference TRBV18 and TRBJ1-1): NAGVMQNPRHLVRRRGQEARLRCSPMKGHSHVYWYRQLPEEGLKFMVYLQKENIIDESGMPKERFSAEFPKEGPSILRIQQVVRGDSAAYFCASSPRDRGRMGMNTEAFFGQGTRLTVV.

The chain has TRBV5-1 and TRBJ2-7, with 8 bases aligning to TRBD2. The junction had 5 bases not matched to a gene; V was cut back by 1 base and J by 5 bases. The CDR3 runs to 14 residues. Germline V gene lookup returns CDR1 SGHRS and CDR2 YFSETQ. CDR3 region: CASSLREGLHEQYF. In DNA form, the CDR3 reads TGCGCCAGCAGCTTGCGGGAGGGGCTGCACGAGCAGTACTTC.

J is TRBJ2-1 and V is TRBV10-1; the D is unclear. V was trimmed by 2 bases and J by 0 bases, leaving 8 bases between them. This CDR3 is built from 15 residues. Germline V gene data show CDR1 as WNHNN and CDR2 as SYGVQD (reference sequence). This CDR3 is CASSEVLSSYNEQFF. Written as DNA, the CDR3 is TGCGCCAGCAGTGAGGTACTTAGCTCCTACAATGAGCAGTTCTTC.

The chain employs TRBV4-1 and TRBJ1-4; 8 bases map to TRBD1. Germline assignment: CDR1 MGHRA and CDR2 YSYEKL. Losses at the gene ends were 3 bases for V and 4 bases for J; bases not matched to a gene: 4. The CDR3 covers 15 residues. The CDR3 here is CASSQDRESNEKLFF. The DNA of the CDR3 is TGCGCCAGCAGCCAGGACAGGGAAAGTAATGAAAAACTGTTTTTT.

The chain links TRBV18 to TRBJ2-5; TRBD1 is a possible D gene (6 bases). The J call may be wrong; the DNA end is better matched by TRBJ2-7. Germline V CDR1 and CDR2: KGHSH, LQKENI. There are 13 residues in the CDR3. The CDR3 sequence: CASSRHEGDEQYF. DNA of the CDR3: TGTGCCAGCTCCCGACATGAGGGGGACGAGCAGTACTTC.

V gene TRBV18 combines with J gene TRBJ1-6, with 9 bases fitting TRBD1. This CDR3 contains 21 residues. The junction had 19 bases not matched to a gene; V was cut back by 1 base and J by 6 bases. The germline gives CDR1 KGHSH, CDR2 LQKENI. The CDR3 DNA reads TGTGCCAGCTCACCACTATTCATTGTCGGGACAGGGACTAAAGCTAATTCACCCCTCCACTTT. Amino acid sequence: CASSPLFIVGTGTKANSPLHF.

The chain employs TRBV25-1 and TRBJ2-1; TRBD2 might be the D (5 bases). Between the trimmed V and J ends, which lost 4 bases and 2 bases, there was a span of 6 bases. CDR1 and CDR2 from the germline V gene are MGHDK and SYGVNS. This CDR3 has 13 amino acids. CDR3: CASSAGTYNEQFF. The DNA of the CDR3 is TGTGCCAGCAGTGCCGGGACCTACAATGAGCAGTTCTTC.

The rearrangement links TRBV28 to TRBJ2-5; tentative D call: TRBD1 (6 bases). Germline CDR1 is MDHEN and CDR2 is SYDVKM. The CDR3 spans 16 residues. Trimming took 6 bases from V and 4 from J, leaving 21 bases between them. CDR3 protein: CASSRGTHGGRETQYF. The CDR3 nucleotides read TGTGCCAGCAGCCGAGGGACACACGGCGGTAGAGAGACCCAGTACTTC.

The genes are TRBV19 and TRBJ2-7; 12 nucleotides line up with TRBD1. This CDR3 spans 15 amino acids. The V gene's germline CDR1 is LNHDA and CDR2 SQIVND (reference sequence). The trim removed 3 bases at V and 7 bases at J, leaving 7 bases unmatched. CDR3 amino acids: CASSILGQGAGEQYF. The CDR3 DNA is TGTGCCAGTAGTATTTTGGGACAGGGGGCCGGGGAGCAGTACTTC.